The source of this TCR beta chain is a study of blood T cell repertoires in COVID-19. The wider study: PBMCs, B-cell-depleted T cells, or T cells were the source of the cDNA or gDNA that made up the material.

The repertoire was sequenced with immunoSEQ multiplex PCR; TCRdb's copy has only in-frame clones and lacks some. The sample lists roughly 250,000 clones, roughly 86% occurring once. Germline CDR1 reads SGHKS; CDR2 reads YYEKEE (reference sequence). This CDR3 is 13 amino acids long. Trimming removed 6 bases from V and 0 bases from J, with 9 bases in between. The table lists this clone with many counts. The TCR originated in a man aged 35 to 55 who had recovered from COVID-19. Sequenced material: peripheral blood. The J gene is TRBJ1-1, the V gene TRBV5-5; D unclear. CDR3 loop: CASILDLNTEAFF. DNA of the CDR3: TGTGCCAGCATCCTAGACCTGAACACTGAAGCTTTCTTT.